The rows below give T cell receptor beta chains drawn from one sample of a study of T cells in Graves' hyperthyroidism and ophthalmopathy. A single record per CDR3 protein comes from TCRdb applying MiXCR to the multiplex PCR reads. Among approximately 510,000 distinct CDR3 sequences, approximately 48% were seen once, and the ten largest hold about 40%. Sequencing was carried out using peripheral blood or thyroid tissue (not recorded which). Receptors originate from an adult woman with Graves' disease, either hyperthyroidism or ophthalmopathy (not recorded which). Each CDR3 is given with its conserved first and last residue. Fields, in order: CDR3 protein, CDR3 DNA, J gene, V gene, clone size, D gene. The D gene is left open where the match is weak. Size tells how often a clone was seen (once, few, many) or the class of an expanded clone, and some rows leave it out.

CDR3aa: CASSSDGTEAF; CDR3nt: TGTGCCAGCAGCTCGGACGGCACTGAAGCTTTC; j_gene: TRBJ2-6; v_gene: TRBV7-3; abundance: few; d_gene: .
CDR3aa: CASSLISGSNEQFF; CDR3nt: TGTGCCAGCAGCTTAATCAGCGGGAGCAATGAGCAGTTCTTC; j_gene: TRBJ2-1; v_gene: TRBV2; abundance: .; d_gene: TRBD2
CDR3aa: CASSILGGRRDQPQHF; CDR3nt: TGTGCCAGTAGTATTCTTGGAGGGAGGAGGGATCAGCCCCAGCATTTT; j_gene: TRBJ1-5; v_gene: TRBV19; abundance: many; d_gene: .
CDR3aa: CASSAGQGVETQYF; CDR3nt: TGTGCCAGCAGCGCGGGACAGGGGGTCGAGACCCAGTACTTC; j_gene: TRBJ2-5; v_gene: TRBV9; abundance: many; d_gene: TRBD1
CDR3aa: CASSLAAVQGARVGNQPQHF; CDR3nt: TGTGCCAGCAGCTTAGCAGCGGTACAGGGGGCACGGGTAGGCAATCAGCCCCAGCATTTT; j_gene: TRBJ1-5; v_gene: TRBV7-9; abundance: .; d_gene: TRBD1
CDR3aa: CASSHPDRVDGYTF; CDR3nt: TGTGCCAGCAGCCACCCGGACAGGGTTGATGGCTACACCTTC; j_gene: TRBJ1-2; v_gene: TRBV6-6; abundance: many; d_gene: TRBD1
CDR3aa: CASSLPGSRPQYF; CDR3nt: TGTGCCAGCAGCTTGCCCGGGTCGAGACCCCAGTACTTC; j_gene: TRBJ2-5; v_gene: TRBV5-1; abundance: .; d_gene: .
CDR3aa: CSYTGQGYEQYF; CDR3nt: TGCAGCTATACGGGACAGGGCTACGAGCAGTACTTC; j_gene: TRBJ2-7; v_gene: TRBV29-1; abundance: .; d_gene: TRBD1
CDR3aa: CSVGVGNYEQYF; CDR3nt: TGCAGCGTTGGCGTAGGGAATTACGAGCAGTACTTC; j_gene: TRBJ2-7; v_gene: TRBV29-1; abundance: .; d_gene: .
CDR3aa: CASSSLRDLHYEQYF; CDR3nt: TGTGCCAGCAGCTCCCTCCGGGACTTACACTACGAGCAGTACTTC; j_gene: TRBJ2-7; v_gene: TRBV7-6; abundance: once; d_gene: .
CDR3aa: CASSVLGDSAGKLFF; CDR3nt: TGTGCCAGCAGTGTATTGGGTGACAGCGCGGGAAAACTGTTTTTT; j_gene: TRBJ1-4; v_gene: TRBV2; abundance: many; d_gene: .
CDR3aa: CASRIGPKLDSPLHF; CDR3nt: TGTGCCAGCAGGATAGGACCGAAACTAGATTCACCCCTCCACTTT; j_gene: TRBJ1-6; v_gene: TRBV9; abundance: once; d_gene: .
CDR3aa: CASLPTGTLNSPLHF; CDR3nt: TGCGCCAGCCTACCCACCGGGACACTGAATTCACCCCTCCACTTT; j_gene: TRBJ1-6; v_gene: TRBV10-2; abundance: .; d_gene: .
CDR3aa: CASSYDPGASYEQYF; CDR3nt: TGTGCCAGCAGTTACGACCCGGGAGCATCCTACGAGCAGTACTTC; j_gene: TRBJ2-7; v_gene: TRBV6-2/TRBV6-3; abundance: .; d_gene: .
CDR3aa: CASTGLGLAQETQYF; CDR3nt: TGTGCCAGCACCGGACTCGGACTAGCGCAAGAGACCCAGTACTTC; j_gene: TRBJ2-5; v_gene: TRBV7-2; abundance: many; d_gene: TRBD2
CDR3aa: CASSKLRDANTEAFF; CDR3nt: TGTGCCAGCAGTAAACTCCGGGACGCTAACACTGAAGCTTTCTTT; j_gene: TRBJ1-1; v_gene: TRBV14; abundance: many; d_gene: .
CDR3aa: CSVETHQNTEAFF; CDR3nt: TGCAGCGTTGAAACGCACCAGAACACTGAAGCTTTCTTT; j_gene: TRBJ1-1; v_gene: TRBV29-1; abundance: many; d_gene: .
CDR3aa: CATSRPQREAFF; CDR3nt: TGTGCCACCTCCCGACCGCAGCGTGAAGCTTTCTTT; j_gene: TRBJ1-1; v_gene: TRBV15; abundance: few; d_gene: .
CDR3aa: CSVSGVYEQYF; CDR3nt: TGCAGCGTTTCAGGGGTCTACGAGCAGTACTTC; j_gene: TRBJ2-7; v_gene: TRBV29-1; abundance: few; d_gene: .
CDR3aa: CASSEQGNKETQYF; CDR3nt: TGTGCCAGCAGTGAACAGGGGAACAAAGAGACCCAGTACTTC; j_gene: TRBJ2-5; v_gene: TRBV2; abundance: many; d_gene: .
CDR3aa: CASSPAGLETQYF; CDR3nt: TGTGCCAGCAGCCCGGCGGGTTTGGAGACCCAGTACTTC; j_gene: TRBJ2-5; v_gene: TRBV28; abundance: once; d_gene: .
CDR3aa: CASTLLADSPHQHF; CDR3nt: TGTGCCAGCACCCTTTTAGCCGACTCCCCGCACCAGCATTTT; j_gene: TRBJ1-5; v_gene: TRBV28; abundance: many; d_gene: .
CDR3aa: CSARGYGTPTEQYF; CDR3nt: TGCAGTGCTAGAGGGTACGGGACTCCGACTGAGCAGTACTTC; j_gene: TRBJ2-7; v_gene: TRBV20-1; abundance: few; d_gene: .
CDR3aa: CASSTHQPQHF; CDR3nt: TGTGCCAGCAGTACCCATCAGCCCCAGCATTTT; j_gene: TRBJ1-5; v_gene: TRBV6-1; abundance: few; d_gene: .
CDR3aa: CATLDAGVAFF; CDR3nt: TGTGCCACCCTGGACGCCGGCGTAGCTTTCTTT; j_gene: TRBJ1-1; v_gene: TRBV19; abundance: .; d_gene: .
CDR3aa: CVVSDSGPRNTEAFF; CDR3nt: TGTGTCGTCAGTGACAGCGGACCGCGGAACACTGAAGCTTTCTTT; j_gene: TRBJ1-1; v_gene: TRBV10-3; abundance: .; d_gene: .
CDR3aa: CSVAGLRRRMGVYNEQFF; CDR3nt: TGCAGCGTTGCAGGTTTGAGACGACGTATGGGGGTCTACAATGAGCAGTTCTTC; j_gene: TRBJ2-1; v_gene: TRBV29-1; abundance: many; d_gene: .
CDR3aa: CASSGQGGNQPLHF; CDR3nt: TGTGCCAGCAGCGGACAGGGTGGCAATCAGCCCCTCCACTTT; j_gene: TRBJ1-6; v_gene: TRBV7-9; abundance: .; d_gene: TRBD1
CDR3aa: CASSYDRTNSPLHF; CDR3nt: TGTGCCAGCAGTTACGACAGGACGAATTCACCCCTCCACTTT; j_gene: TRBJ1-6; v_gene: TRBV6-2/TRBV6-3; abundance: .; d_gene: .
CDR3aa: CASSRTGQGNTEAFF; CDR3nt: TGCGCCAGCAGCCGCACCGGACAGGGCAACACTGAAGCTTTCTTT; j_gene: TRBJ1-1; v_gene: TRBV4-3; abundance: .; d_gene: TRBD1
CDR3aa: CATSRGDRDSGEDTQYF; CDR3nt: TGTGCCACCAGCAGAGGAGACCGGGACTCGGGGGAGGATACGCAGTATTTT; j_gene: TRBJ2-3; v_gene: TRBV15; abundance: .; d_gene: .
CDR3aa: CASRREGLDEQYF; CDR3nt: TGCGCCAGCAGGCGGGAGGGTCTGGACGAGCAGTACTTC; j_gene: TRBJ2-7; v_gene: TRBV5-1; abundance: once; d_gene: TRBD2
CDR3aa: CASSSGLAGGNQPQHF; CDR3nt: TGCGCCAGCAGCTCGGGACTAGCGGGAGGCAATCAGCCCCAGCATTTT; j_gene: TRBJ1-5; v_gene: TRBV5-1; abundance: once; d_gene: .
CDR3aa: CASRTGTGGYTF; CDR3nt: TGTGCCAGCCGGACAGGGACGGGAGGCTACACCTTC; j_gene: TRBJ1-2; v_gene: TRBV2; abundance: .; d_gene: TRBD1
CDR3aa: CSARGLEIRGERWTF; CDR3nt: TGCAGTGCTAGAGGCCTCGAGATCCGGGGGGAGAGGTGGACTTTC; j_gene: TRBJ2-6; v_gene: TRBV20-1; abundance: .; d_gene: TRBD2
CDR3aa: CATSDSYPSGPQHF; CDR3nt: TGTGCCACCAGTGATTCTTACCCATCGGGGCCCCAGCATTTT; j_gene: TRBJ1-5; v_gene: TRBV24-1; abundance: .; d_gene: .